The rows below give T cell receptor beta chains drawn from one sample of a study of patients and donors after allogeneic stem cell transplantation. One entry per CDR3 protein results from TCRdb running MiXCR on the RT-PCR reads. Among about a million distinct CDR3 sequences, under 20% were seen once, and the ten largest hold 5.5% to 6.5%. Sequencing was carried out using blood, either unsorted or a sorted T cell fraction (not recorded which). These receptors originate from a human donor who was either an allogeneic HSCT recipient or a stem cell or donor lymphocyte infusion donor (not recorded which). It is not recorded whose cells these are; they may come from a transplant donor. CDR3s include the opening cysteine and the closing phenylalanine or tryptophan. D genes are given only for firm matches. Size is stated for part of the rows, as once, few or many counts, or as a class when the clone is expanded.

D	V	size	J	CDR3	DNA
-	TRBV15	-	TRBJ2-7	CATSRDKGGYYEQYF	TGTGCCACCAGCAGAGATAAGGGCGGTTACTACGAGCAGTACTTC
TRBD1	TRBV5-1	-	TRBJ2-5	CASSLDGTGGQETQYF	TGCGCCAGCAGCTTGGACGGGACAGGGGGCCAAGAGACCCAGTACTTC
-	TRBV5-1	-	TRBJ2-5	CASSLDSGLETQYF	TGCGCCAGCAGCTTGGATTCCGGGCTAGAGACCCAGTACTTC
-	TRBV10-3	few	TRBJ2-1	CAISEQVYLNEQFF	TGTGCCATCAGTGAGCAAGTCTATCTTAATGAGCAGTTCTTC
-	TRBV7-2	-	TRBJ2-2	CASSPRGITNTGELFF	TGTGCCAGCAGCCCCAGGGGCATTACGAACACCGGGGAGCTGTTTTTT
-	TRBV24-1	-	TRBJ1-5	CATQGGTPNQPQHF	TGTGCCACCCAAGGAGGGACCCCCAATCAGCCCCAGCATTTT
TRBD2	TRBV4-1	few	TRBJ2-3	CASSQVRAGVTDTQYF	TGCGCCAGCAGCCAAGTTCGAGCGGGGGTCACAGATACGCAGTATTTT
-	TRBV7-8	few	TRBJ2-6	CASSLVWVGGEANVLTF	TGTGCCAGCAGCTTAGTATGGGTGGGAGGAGAGGCCAACGTCCTGACTTTC
-	TRBV12-3/TRBV12-4	many	TRBJ2-7	CASSLNGRSDEQYF	TGTGCCAGCAGTTTAAACGGGCGGTCCGACGAGCAGTACTTC
-	TRBV14	once	TRBJ1-2	CASSQDPGGGDGYTF	TGTGCCAGCAGCCAAGATCCCGGTGGGGGCGATGGCTACACCTTC
TRBD2	TRBV3-1	-	TRBJ2-1	CASSQDLLGTSTDEQFF	TGTGCCAGCAGCCAAGATCTTCTTGGGACTAGCACCGATGAGCAGTTCTTC
TRBD2	TRBV4-2	-	TRBJ2-1	CASSHERGASGTNEQFF	TGTGCCAGCAGCCATGAGAGGGGGGCTAGCGGGACTAATGAGCAGTTCTTC
TRBD2	TRBV7-9	few	TRBJ2-7	CASSWRLAGRYEQYF	TGTGCCAGCAGCTGGAGACTAGCGGGAAGGTACGAGCAGTACTTC
-	TRBV12-3/TRBV12-4	many	TRBJ1-5	CASSFRRRGSNQPQHF	TGTGCCAGCAGTTTTCGACGGAGGGGATCCAATCAGCCCCAGCATTTT
-	TRBV12-3/TRBV12-4	many	TRBJ1-5	CASSLEQGSNQPQHF	TGTGCCAGCAGTTTAGAGCAGGGTAGCAATCAGCCCCAGCATTTT
TRBD1	TRBV20-1	many	TRBJ1-1	CSAMDRATEAFF	TGCAGTGCTATGGACAGGGCCACTGAAGCTTTCTTT
-	TRBV6-2/TRBV6-3	few	TRBJ1-1	CASSYSIGWARGTEAFF	TGTGCCAGCAGTTACTCGATCGGGTGGGCAAGGGGCACTGAAGCTTTCTTT
-	TRBV12-3/TRBV12-4	few	TRBJ1-1	CASTGRLNTEAFF	TGTGCCAGCACCGGACGGCTGAACACTGAAGCTTTCTTT
TRBD2	TRBV24-1	few	TRBJ2-1	CATSDLRGGQFF	TGTGCCACCAGTGATCTTCGGGGGGGACAGTTCTTC
TRBD1	TRBV15	-	TRBJ1-2	CATSRDRGPTNYGYTF	TGTGCCACCAGCAGGGACAGGGGGCCTACTAACTATGGCTACACCTTC